Below, 15 T cell receptor beta chains from the same sample are listed, as sequenced in a study of blood T cell repertoires in COVID-19. Sequencing was performed with immunoSEQ multiplex PCR; in TCRdb, only in-frame clones are kept and a portion is missing. The sample carries some 190,000 clones, over 70% recorded once. The sequenced material came from peripheral blood. The receptors here all came from a man between 60 and 75 years old with acute or convalescent COVID-19.

The rearrangement links TRBV27 to TRBJ1-5; 8 bases fit TRBD1. Germline CDR1 is MNHEY and CDR2 is SMNVEV (reference sequence). After removal of 4 bases from V and 2 bases from J, the junction contained 7 bases not matched to a gene. The CDR3 spans 16 residues. In DNA form, the CDR3 reads TGTGCCAGCAGTTCCGGGGCAGGGGGCGGCAATCAGCCCCAGCATTTT. It encodes CASSSGAGGGNQPQHF.

The genes are TRBV7-8 and TRBJ2-3; the match to TRBD2 covers 7 bases. V shed 1 base, J shed 3 bases, and the junction held 7 bases outside the gene matches. Germline values: CDR1 SGHVS, CDR2 FQNEAQ. This CDR3 has 16 residues. CDR3 sequence (DNA): TGTGCCAGCAGCTTAGAAGGGAGCGGGGTTACAGATACGCAGTATTTT. This codes for CASSLEGSGVTDTQYF.

The rearrangement links TRBV6-6 to TRBJ2-5; D perhaps matches TRBD1 (5 bases). The CDR3 has 15 residues. From germline, CDR1 is MNHNY and CDR2 SVGAGI (reference sequence). Trimming pared 2 bases from V and 0 bases from J, leaving 10 bases between. In DNA form, the CDR3 reads TGTGCCAGCAGTTACAGACAGCAATACCAAGAGACCCAGTACTTC. It yields the protein CASSYRQQYQETQYF.

The chain couples TRBV18 to TRBJ1-1; 8 bases are shared with TRBD1. Germline lookup yields CDR1 KGHSH and CDR2 LQKENI. V dropped 7 bases and J dropped 4; count of bases not matched to a gene: 11. The CDR3 contains 15 residues. The CDR3 coding sequence is TGTGCCAGCTTCACCACAACAGGGGGAAGCACTGAAGCTTTCTTT. It translates to CASFTTTGGSTEAFF.

V gene TRBV3-1 (or the pseudogene TRBV3-2) combines with J gene TRBJ1-1; D unclear. Germline loops: CDR1 LGHDT, CDR2 YNNKEL (reference sequence). The germline V and J ends were trimmed by 3 bases and 4 bases, with 6 bases remaining between them. The CDR3 extends over 12 amino acids. The CDR3 DNA reads TGTGCCAGCAGCCAGAGTTTCACTGAAGCTTTCTTT. As protein: CASSQSFTEAFF.

This clone was seen many times. The chain combines TRBV7-9 with TRBJ1-3; D might be TRBD1 (5 bases). V lost 8 bases to trimming and J lost 4 bases, with 15 bases between them. Germline lookup yields CDR1 SEHNR and CDR2 FQNEAQ (reference sequence). There are 14 residues in the CDR3. CDR3 nucleotides: TGTGCCAGCGGCGACTCAGGGATGGGAAACACCATATATTTT. Its translation is CASGDSGMGNTIYF.

This rearrangement joins TRBV24-1 to TRBJ1-1; no firm D call. The CDR3 length is 12 residues. The ends were cut back, 5 bases at V and 5 bases at J, with 8 bases in the middle. The germline V gene has CDR1 KGHDR and CDR2 SFDVKD. In nucleotides, the CDR3 is TGTGCCACCAGTGTGGGAGGGACTGAAGCTTTCTTT. This encodes CATSVGGTEAFF.

In its sample, this clone was seen once. The CDR3 coding sequence is TGTGCCAGCAGGGCAAGGGGTGGGAAGGAGCAGTTCTTC. Its translation: CASRARGGKEQFF. V usage is TRBV6-6 and J usage is TRBJ2-1; a possible D gene is TRBD1 (5 bases). CDR3 length: 13 amino acids. Germline V CDR1 and CDR2: MNHNY, SVGAGI (reference sequence). V dropped 6 bases and J dropped 10 bases, with 16 bases sitting between them.

V and J are TRBV2 and TRBJ1-5, with D maybe TRBD1 (5 bases). V lost 4 bases and J lost 5, with 9 bases in between. CDR3 length equals 13 residues. Germline V gene data show CDR1 as SNHLY and CDR2 as FYNNEI. CDR3 sequence reads: CASSATEDQPQHF. The CDR3 coding sequence is TGTGCCAGCAGTGCGACAGAGGATCAGCCCCAGCATTTT.

Here the CDR3 reads CASSRTDAGTGELFF. In nucleotides, the CDR3 is TGTGCCAGCAGTCGAACAGATGCAGGCACCGGGGAGCTGTTTTTT. The rearrangement links TRBV6-2 or TRBV6-3 to TRBJ2-2; D not resolved. The CDR3 consists of 15 residues. The V gene lost 5 bases and the J gene lost 4 bases, with 14 bases spanning the gap. Germline CDR1 MNHEY, CDR2 SVGEGT.

The V gene is TRBV12-3 or TRBV12-4, the J gene TRBJ1-1; D not certain. This CDR3 comprises 13 residues. The V gene lost 2 bases and the J gene lost 1 base, with 5 bases spanning the gap. The CDR3 sequence is CASSLLRNTEAFF. CDR3 coding DNA: TGTGCCAGCAGTTTACTCAGGAACACTGAAGCTTTCTTT.

This chain links TRBV27 with TRBJ1-2, with 11 nucleotides matching TRBD1. This CDR3 comprises 17 residues. V was clipped by 0 bases and J by 3 bases; unmatched bases: 6. Germline V gene lookup returns CDR1 MNHEY and CDR2 SMNVEV (reference sequence). In DNA, the CDR3 is TGTGCCAGCAGTTTATCGATCTGGGACAGGGGGGACTATGGCTACACCTTC. Its protein product is CASSLSIWDRGDYGYTF.

J is TRBJ1-3 and V is TRBV4-1; D not resolved. The germline V and J ends were trimmed by 0 bases and 2 bases, with 8 bases remaining between them. The CDR3 consists of 15 residues. CDR1 and CDR2 (germline): MGHRA, YSYEKL. CDR3 amino acids: CASSQEHAPGNTIYF. CDR3 in DNA: TGCGCCAGCAGCCAAGAACACGCTCCTGGAAACACCATATATTTT.

The CDR3 coding sequence is TGTGCCAGCAGCTTAGCCCAGGGGAACACTGAAGCTTTCTTT. It translates to CASSLAQGNTEAFF. This chain links TRBV11-2 with TRBJ1-1, with D maybe TRBD1 (5 bases). This CDR3 has 14 residues. Per germline, CDR1 SGHAT and CDR2 FQNNGV. V was clipped by 1 base and J by 1 base, with 7 bases between them.

This clone occurred once. The chain carries TRBV27 and TRBJ1-4; no firm D call. With 0 bases removed from V and 4 bases from J, the gap between germline ends came to 15 bases. The CDR3 runs 17 residues. Germline V gene sequence: CDR1 MNHEY, CDR2 SMNVEV (reference sequence). The CDR3 region is CASSLSRLGRSNEKLFF. CDR3 coding DNA: TGTGCCAGCAGTTTATCGCGACTGGGGAGGAGTAATGAAAAACTGTTTTTT.